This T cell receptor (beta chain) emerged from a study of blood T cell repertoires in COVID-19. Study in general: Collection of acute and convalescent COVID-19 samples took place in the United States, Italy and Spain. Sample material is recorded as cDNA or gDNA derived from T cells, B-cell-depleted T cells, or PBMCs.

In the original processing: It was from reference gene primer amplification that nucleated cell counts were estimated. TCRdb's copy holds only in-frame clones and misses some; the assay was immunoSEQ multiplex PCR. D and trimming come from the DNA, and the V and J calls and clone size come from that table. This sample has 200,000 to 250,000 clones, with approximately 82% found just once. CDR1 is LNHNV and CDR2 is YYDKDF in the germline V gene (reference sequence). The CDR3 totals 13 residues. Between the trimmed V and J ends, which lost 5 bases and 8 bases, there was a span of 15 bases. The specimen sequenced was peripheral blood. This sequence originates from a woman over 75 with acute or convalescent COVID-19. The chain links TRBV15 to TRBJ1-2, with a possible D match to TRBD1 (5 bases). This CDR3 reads CATSSGLRGGYTF. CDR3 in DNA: TGTGCCACCAGCTCGGGCCTGCGGGGGGGCTACACCTTC.